This passage covers 16 T cell receptor beta chains from one sample sequenced in a study of shared clonotypes between healthy human individuals. In the naive CD8 group, cells lacked CD45RO and were positively selected for CCR7, so terminally differentiated effector memory CD45RA+ cells were left out. Libraries were prepared by immunoSEQ multiplex PCR; TCRdb keeps only in-frame clonotypes and omits some of them. The data show some 2,100,000 clones, 85% to 95% seen once. The sample was naive CD8+ T cells from PBMCs. Source of these receptors: a man younger than 30 in good health. Some clones in this sample may be carry-over from other donors' samples.

The chain is built from TRBV28 and TRBJ1-1; 7 nucleotides match TRBD1. Germline-derived CDR1 and CDR2 are MDHEN and SYDVKM. V dropped 5 bases and J dropped 5; count of bases not matched to a gene: 20. This CDR3 is 18 amino acids long. CDR3: CASSPPEGAVGKRTEAFF. CDR3 DNA sequence: TGTGCCAGCAGTCCCCCAGAGGGGGCAGTCGGTAAGAGAACTGAAGCTTTCTTT. Together with reference TRBV28 and TRBJ1-1, the CDR3 gives the full variable domain: DVKVTQSSRYLVKRTGEKVFLECVQDMDHENMFWYRQDPGLGLRLIYFSYDVKMKEKGDIPEGYSVSREKKERFSLILESASTNQTSMYLCASSPPEGAVGKRTEAFFGQGTRLTVV.

The chain is built from TRBV6-1 and TRBJ1-5; D is possibly TRBD1 (5 bases). V was clipped by 4 bases and J by 11 bases, with 9 bases between them. Germline-derived CDR1 and CDR2 are MNHNS and SASEGT. The CDR3 spans 11 residues. CDR3 residues: CASSVDNSQHF. CDR3 DNA: TGTGCCAGCAGTGTGGACAACTCCCAGCATTTT.

The chain recombines TRBV7-9 with TRBJ2-1; 13 nucleotides align to TRBD2. CDR3 length: 16 residues. Germline assignment: CDR1 SEHNR and CDR2 FQNEAQ (reference sequence). Unmatched junction bases numbered 6, after V lost 2 bases and J lost 8 bases. CDR3 sequence (DNA): TGTGCCAGCAGCTTACCCGGACTAGCGGGAGCGCATGAGCAGTTCTTC. This encodes CASSLPGLAGAHEQFF.

This rearrangement joins TRBV9 to TRBJ2-6, with no clear D. CDR3 length equals 14 residues. V shed 0 bases and J shed 3 bases, with 4 bases lying between them. Germline CDR1 SGDLS, CDR2 YYNGEE. The chain's CDR3 is CASSVVGGANVLTF. As DNA, the CDR3 is TGTGCCAGCAGCGTAGTCGGTGGGGCCAACGTCCTGACTTTC.

This clone was observed once. This sequence joins TRBV27 and TRBJ2-1, with 10 bases identical to TRBD2. Per the germline V gene, CDR1 is MNHEY and CDR2 is SMNVEV (reference sequence). This CDR3 region has 16 residues. Germline trimming cut 5 bases from V and 6 bases from J; bases unmatched to any gene: 10. The CDR3, as DNA: TGTGCCAGCAGTCTTCAAGCGGGAGGGCGGGGCAATGAGCAGTTCTTC. Translated: CASSLQAGGRGNEQFF.

The gene calls are TRBV9 and TRBJ1-2; D is uncertain. Germline V gene sequence: CDR1 SGDLS, CDR2 YYNGEE. V dropped 7 bases and J dropped 3 bases, with 16 bases sitting between them. The CDR3 is 14 residues long. CDR3 protein: CASGGPLDDYGYTF. In DNA form, the CDR3 reads TGTGCCAGCGGTGGGCCCCTGGATGACTATGGCTACACCTTC.

The genes are TRBV20-1 and TRBJ1-2; the D is unclear. Germline CDR1 is DFQATT and CDR2 is SNEGSKA (reference sequence). CDR3 length equals 11 residues. Between the trimmed V and J ends, which lost 1 base and 8 bases, there was a span of 8 bases. CDR3: CSARVPLGYTF. CDR3 coding DNA: TGCAGTGCTAGAGTACCCCTGGGCTACACCTTC.

The genes are TRBV7-9 and TRBJ2-3, with D hard to call. This CDR3 contains 12 residues. The ends were cut back, 5 bases at V and 5 bases at J, with 8 bases in the middle. Germline V gene sequence: CDR1 SEHNR, CDR2 FQNEAQ (reference sequence). The DNA for the CDR3 is TGTGCCAGCAGCAAAGTGCAAGATACGCAGTATTTT. Protein sequence: CASSKVQDTQYF.

The chain joins TRBV19 to TRBJ1-1, with 9 bases that match TRBD1. This CDR3 comprises 15 residues. The V segment lost 11 bases and the J segment 0 bases; nucleotides outside the gene matches: 10. Germline values: CDR1 LNHDA, CDR2 SQIVND (reference sequence). CDR3 sequence: CAVLGDRDMNTEAFF. CDR3 sequence (DNA): TGTGCCGTCCTCGGGGACAGGGACATGAACACTGAAGCTTTCTTT.

The CDR3 loop is CASSLTARRGSYEQYF. DNA of the CDR3: TGTGCCAGCAGCCTCACGGCGCGGCGGGGATCCTACGAGCAGTACTTC. This chain joins TRBV7-2 and TRBJ2-7; possibly TRBD2 for D (6 bases). Germline V gene sequence: CDR1 SGHTA, CDR2 FQGNSA. The V and J ends lost 5 bases and 1 base respectively, with 18 bases between them. The CDR3 spans 16 residues.

V is TRBV9 and J is TRBJ2-7, with TRBD1 identical over 10 bases. CDR3 length equals 16 residues. The V gene end was trimmed by 4 bases and the J gene end by 5 bases; junction bases not matched to a gene: 12. Germline CDR1 is SGDLS and CDR2 is YYNGEE. CDR3 amino acids: CASSPPPGQGSDEQYF. The CDR3 coding sequence is TGTGCCAGCAGCCCCCCTCCGGGACAGGGGTCCGACGAGCAGTACTTC. Using reference TRBV9 and TRBJ2-7 for the parts outside the CDR3, the full variable domain is DSGVTQTPKHLITATGQRVTLRCSPRSGDLSVYWYQQSLDQGLQFLIQYYNGEERAKGNILERFSAQQFPDLHSELNLSSLELGDSALYFCASSPPPGQGSDEQYFGPGTRLTVT.

The rearrangement joins TRBV6-4 to TRBJ2-1, with unresolved D. CDR3 length equals 11 residues. The V and J ends lost 4 bases and 6 bases respectively, with 4 bases between them. In germline, CDR1 is MRHNA, CDR2 SNTAGT. The CDR3 here is CASSGGNEQFF. The CDR3 region has the DNA TGTGCCAGCAGTGGGGGCAATGAGCAGTTCTTC.

This clone appeared a few times. The chain recombines TRBV4-3 with TRBJ1-2; D not resolved. The CDR3 has 13 residues. V was clipped by 0 bases and J by 7 bases, with 9 bases between them. CDR1 is LGHNA, CDR2 YSLEER, per germline. The CDR3 DNA follows: TGCGCCAGCAGCCAAGATTGGGTGCGTGGCTACACCTTC. Protein: CASSQDWVRGYTF.

In DNA, the CDR3 is TGTGCCAGCAGTGAACTTTTTGGGTATGGAAACACCATATATTTT. It encodes CASSELFGYGNTIYF. The V call is TRBV6-1, the J call TRBJ1-3; unclear D gene. With 2 bases removed from V and 3 bases from J, the gap between germline ends came to 11 bases. This CDR3 comprises 15 residues. Germline-derived CDR1 and CDR2 are MNHNS and SASEGT.

This clone was observed a few times. The chain links TRBV7-2 to TRBJ2-2; maybe TRBD2 (7 bases). Deletions cut 3 bases from V and 1 base from J, with 9 bases between. The CDR3 consists of 15 residues. Germline values: CDR1 SGHTA, CDR2 FQGNSA. The CDR3 here is CASSLRGLNTGELFF. The CDR3 bases are TGTGCCAGCAGCTTGCGGGGGCTGAACACCGGGGAGCTGTTTTTT.

This clone was seen once. This chain links TRBV9 with TRBJ2-1; 8 bases match TRBD1. Germline V gene data show CDR1 as SGDLS and CDR2 as YYNGEE. CDR3 length: 14 residues. Unmatched junction bases numbered 5, after V lost 1 base and J lost 8 bases. The CDR3 spells CASSVPTGGHEQFF. In nucleotides, the CDR3 is TGTGCCAGCAGCGTACCCACAGGGGGGCATGAGCAGTTCTTC.